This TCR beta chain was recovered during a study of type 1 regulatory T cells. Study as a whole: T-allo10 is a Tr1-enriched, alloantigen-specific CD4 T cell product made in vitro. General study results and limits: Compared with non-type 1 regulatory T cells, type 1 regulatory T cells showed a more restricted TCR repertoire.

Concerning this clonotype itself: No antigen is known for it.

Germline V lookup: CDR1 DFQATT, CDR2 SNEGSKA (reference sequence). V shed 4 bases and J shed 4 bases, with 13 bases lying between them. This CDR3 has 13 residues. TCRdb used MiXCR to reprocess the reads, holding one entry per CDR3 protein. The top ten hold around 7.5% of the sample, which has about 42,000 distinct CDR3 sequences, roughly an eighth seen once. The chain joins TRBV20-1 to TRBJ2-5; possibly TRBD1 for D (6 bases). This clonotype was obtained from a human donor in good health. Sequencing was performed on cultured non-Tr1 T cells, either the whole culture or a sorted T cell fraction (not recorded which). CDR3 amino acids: CSATHRALETQYF. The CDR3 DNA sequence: TGCAGTGCTACCCACAGGGCCTTAGAGACCCAGTACTTC.